This T cell receptor (beta chain) was identified during a study of identical twins. Study results and caveats: Twins showed weaker excess sharing in their beta out-of-frame sequences. Insertion counts were lower in abundant cord blood beta clonotypes, a trend that memory repertoires did not show. Out-of-frame alpha sequences common to twins exhibited a surplus of low generation probability.

V lost 0 bases and J 2 bases, leaving 10 bases between the germline ends. This CDR3 is 15 amino acids long. The V gene's germline CDR1 is MGHRA and CDR2 YSYEKL. Using its own MiXCR run on the 5' RACE reads, TCRdb lists one record per CDR3 protein. Seen here are around 370,000 distinct CDR3 sequences, roughly 9% observed once, and the top ten hold approximately 8.9%. This clonotype was observed a few times. The antigen remains undetermined. V usage is TRBV4-1 and J usage is TRBJ1-2; D ambiguous. This sequence originates from a woman between 50 and 59 years old in good health. The material sequenced was naive T cells sorted from blood. The CDR3 DNA sequence: TGCGCCAGCAGCCAAGATGGCAGGCAAAACTATGGCTACACCTTC. It is translated as CASSQDGRQNYGYTF.